The T cell receptor beta chain described here comes from a study of tumor-infiltrating lymphocytes in glioblastoma multiforme. The study's findings and limits: Only one glioblastoma patient had TCR and mutation analysis. T cells were not sorted into functional subsets.

A word on this clonotype: Its antigen is as yet unknown.

TCR beta libraries were built from RNA through three nested multiplex PCR rounds using modified ARM-PCR. TCRB cDNA was made from 0.4 to 0.65 ug total RNA. No unique molecular identifiers were described for these TCRB libraries. TCRdb reprocessed the multiplex PCR reads with MiXCR, giving one entry per CDR3 protein. The sample includes 12,000 to 15,000 distinct CDR3 sequences, around 70% of them seen just once. V gave up 8 bases and J gave up 6 bases; unmatched junction bases: 2. Germline V CDR1 and CDR2: SGHAT, FQDESV (reference sequence). This CDR3 contains 11 residues. This TCR was sampled from a male donor with glioblastoma. Sequenced input: brain tumor tissue. The gene calls are TRBV11-1 and TRBJ2-7, with TRBD1 matching over 9 bases. CDR3 DNA sequence: TGTGCCAGCGGACAGGGGCGCGAGCAGTACTTC. Translating gives CASGQGREQYF.